This entry is about one T cell receptor (beta chain). Antigen: not known. Everyone in the study who had HIV was treated in the United States. Every sample had roughly 0.95-10 million cryopreserved PBMC in it before DNA extraction. An immunoSEQ assay, version v3.0, was performed at survey level. Generated by immunoSEQ multiplex PCR, the TCRdb table keeps only in-frame clones and is missing some. The data hold tens of thousands of clones, with approximately 84% observed a single time. The data stem from a study of long-term antiretroviral therapy in people with HIV. General study points: All blood samples came from the years 2004 to 2017, possibly under older ART regimens. Against controls, HIV repertoires showed narrower ranges of CDR3 length.

The sequence came from a man aged 18 to 35 with HIV. Here the sequenced sample was unsorted PBMCs, taken 0.5 years after starting antiretroviral therapy.

CDR3 residues: CSARSNNEQFF. CDR3 nucleotides: TGCAGTGCTAGATCGAACAATGAGCAGTTCTTC. This rearrangement joins TRBV20-1 to TRBJ2-1; D is uncertain. Germline CDR1 DFQATT, CDR2 SNEGSKA (reference sequence). The CDR3 is made up of 11 amino acids. V lost 2 bases to trimming and J lost 5 bases, with 4 bases between them.